This is a list of T cell receptor beta chains from one sample in a study of blood T cell repertoires in COVID-19. TCRdb's copy holds only in-frame clones and misses some; the assay was immunoSEQ multiplex PCR. Among some 31,000 clones listed, 85% were seen once. The sample consisted of peripheral blood. The receptors stem from an older woman with active COVID-19. Both conserved end residues are part of each CDR3. Fields, in order: V gene, D gene, J gene, CDR3 DNA, CDR3 protein. D genes are given only for firm matches.

V: TRBV9; D: NA; J: TRBJ1-1; DNA: TGTGCCAGCAGCCCCCTGGGGCGAACCCTGAACACTGAAGCTTTCTTT; CDR3: CASSPLGRTLNTEAFF
V: TRBV11-3; D: NA; J: TRBJ2-1; DNA: TGTGCCAGCAGCTTAGGGGGAGGTGGACCCAATGAGCAGTTCTTC; CDR3: CASSLGGGGPNEQFF
V: TRBV4-1; D: NA; J: TRBJ2-2; DNA: TGCGCCAGCAGCCAAGTCCCAACGAACACCGGGGAGCTGTTTTTT; CDR3: CASSQVPTNTGELFF
V: TRBV7-3; D: NA; J: TRBJ2-5; DNA: TGTGCCAGCAGCTCTCCGGGGGAGACCCAGTACTTC; CDR3: CASSSPGETQYF
V: TRBV11-2; D: NA; J: TRBJ2-3; DNA: TGTGCCAGCAGCTTAGTGGGGGGTGGGTACACAGATACGCAGTATTTT; CDR3: CASSLVGGGYTDTQYF
V: TRBV5-1; D: TRBD1; J: TRBJ2-7; DNA: TGCGCCAGCAGCTTGGAAATGGGACAGTACTACGAGCAGTACTTC; CDR3: CASSLEMGQYYEQYF
V: TRBV2; D: NA; J: TRBJ2-7; DNA: TGTGCCAGCAGTGAACAGACCTACGAGCAGTACTTC; CDR3: CASSEQTYEQYF
V: TRBV5-6; D: TRBD1; J: TRBJ2-3; DNA: TGTGCCAGCAGCTTGAGGACAGGGGGCACAGATACGCAGTATTTT; CDR3: CASSLRTGGTDTQYF
V: TRBV6-6; D: NA; J: TRBJ1-6; DNA: TGTGCCAGCAGTTACTTACAGCATAATTCACCCCTCCACTTT; CDR3: CASSYLQHNSPLHF
V: TRBV19; D: NA; J: TRBJ1-1; DNA: TGTGCCAGTAGTATTGACGGGATTGCTGAAGCTTTCTTT; CDR3: CASSIDGIAEAFF
V: TRBV30; D: NA; J: TRBJ2-7; DNA: TGTGCCTGGAGTAGACTGGACACAGGCGAGCAGTACTTC; CDR3: CAWSRLDTGEQYF
V: TRBV27; D: NA; J: TRBJ1-1; DNA: TGTGCCAGCAGTTTATCGTCGGCAGGGATAGTGAACACTGAAGCTTTCTTT; CDR3: CASSLSSAGIVNTEAFF
V: TRBV2; D: NA; J: TRBJ1-2; DNA: TGTGCCAGCAGTGAGCAAGGGAGGAACTATGGCTACACCTTC; CDR3: CASSEQGRNYGYTF
V: TRBV6-5; D: NA; J: TRBJ2-3; DNA: TGTGCCAGCAGCCCGGGACTCCTCACAGATACGCAGTATTTT; CDR3: CASSPGLLTDTQYF
V: TRBV19; D: NA; J: TRBJ2-3; DNA: TGTGCCAGTAGTGAGGGCGGCGGCCCCACAGATACGCAGTATTTT; CDR3: CASSEGGGPTDTQYF
V: TRBV28; D: NA; J: TRBJ1-2; DNA: TGTGCCAGCATGTTTTCAGGTTCTAACTATGGCTACACCTTC; CDR3: CASMFSGSNYGYTF
V: TRBV2; D: TRBD1; J: TRBJ1-4; DNA: TGTGCCAGCAACCACAGGGGGAGTGCAACTAATGAAAAACTGTTTTTT; CDR3: CASNHRGSATNEKLFF